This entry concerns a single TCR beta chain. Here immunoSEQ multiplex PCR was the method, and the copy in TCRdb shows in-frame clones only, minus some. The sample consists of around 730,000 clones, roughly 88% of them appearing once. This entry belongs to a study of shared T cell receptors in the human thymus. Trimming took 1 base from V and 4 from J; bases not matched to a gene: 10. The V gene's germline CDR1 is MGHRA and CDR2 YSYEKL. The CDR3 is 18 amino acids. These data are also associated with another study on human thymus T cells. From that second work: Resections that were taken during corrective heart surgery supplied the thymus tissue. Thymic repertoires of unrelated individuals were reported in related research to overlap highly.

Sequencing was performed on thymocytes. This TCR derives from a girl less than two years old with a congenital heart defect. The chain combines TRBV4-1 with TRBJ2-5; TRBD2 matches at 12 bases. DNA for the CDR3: TGCGCCAGCAGCCAAGTGGCTAGCGGGGGGGCTTCCGGAGAGACCCAGTACTTC. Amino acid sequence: CASSQVASGGASGETQYF.